This T cell receptor beta chain came from a study of blood T cell repertoires in COVID-19. Method: immunoSEQ multiplex PCR; TCRdb's copy keeps in-frame clones and lacks some. The sample shows about 160,000 clones, less than 90% of them seen only once. The receptor comes from a woman between 45 and 60 years old who had recovered from COVID-19. The specimen sequenced was PBMCs or T cells enriched from blood (not recorded which).

The CDR3 sequence: CASSDTGNEQFF. Here the CDR3 DNA reads TGTGCCAGCAGTGATACGGGGAATGAGCAGTTCTTC. The V call is TRBV25-1, the J call TRBJ2-1, with TRBD2 as a possible D gene (5 bases). This CDR3 region has 12 residues. The germline gives CDR1 MGHDK, CDR2 SYGVNS. Trimming removed 3 bases at V and 7 bases at J, with 7 bases between.